What follows describes a single T cell receptor beta chain. Its target is unknown. Conventional CD4+ T cells were sorted from blood as CD25-low CD127-high cells. Clones were read by immunoSEQ multiplex PCR, and TCRdb kept only the in-frame ones, dropping some. The table includes approximately 21,000 clones, approximately 96% detected once. J gave up 4 bases and V 9 bases, and 4 bases lay outside the gene matches. The length of the CDR3 is 14 residues. Per the germline V gene, CDR1 is MNHNS and CDR2 is SASEGT. The sample belongs to a study of regulatory and conventional T cells in RAG deficiency. Study outcomes and limitations: Shorter CDR3s in all patient subsets; >75% Treg-Tconv overlap in Omenn.

The sample was also reused in another study, on regulatory T cells. Turning to that study: Primers: 52 TRBV forward and 13 TRBJ reverse. In patients, unique TRB V-J pairs were restricted and V/J usage skewed, especially in Tregs.

The source of this sequence is a human donor in good health. Sequencing was carried out using CD25- CD4+ T cells sorted from blood. V gene TRBV6-1 combines with J gene TRBJ2-2; 11 positions match TRBD2. The CDR3 DNA is TGTGCCAGTACTAGCGGGGGCTCCACCGGGGAGCTGTTTTTT. It specifies CASTSGGSTGELFF.